The sequence of this TCR beta chain was determined in a study of cytomegalovirus exposure and HLA in healthy donors. On the study more broadly: The use of the same platform for the 100 to 150 validation repertoires and the 550 to 850 first-cohort repertoires was reported by a later analysis. Study conclusions and caveats: Confirmation was obtained in vitro that a few CMV-associated chains are specific for CMV antigens. Cytomegalovirus status was reportedly diagnosed by the classifier with high sensitivity and specificity.

Note on this clone: As yet, its antigen is unknown.

Among the approximately 130 subjects of the validation cohort, separate from the roughly 700-subject first cohort, were the donors. Trimming at V came to 4 bases and at J to 4 bases, leaving 8 bases not matched to a gene. The germline gives CDR1 SGDLS, CDR2 YYNGEE. This CDR3 has 16 residues. This table comes from immunoSEQ multiplex PCR, and its TCRdb copy is limited to in-frame clones, with some not included. The sample yields some 66,000 clones, approximately 97% seen once. Sequencing input: PBMCs. This TCR was recovered from a woman under 30 in good health and CMV-seropositive. This chain uses TRBV9 with TRBJ2-1, with 10 bases aligning to TRBD1. The CDR3 reads CASSPRGQGSYNEQFF. CDR3 DNA: TGTGCCAGCAGCCCCCGGGGACAGGGGTCATACAATGAGCAGTTCTTC.